This T cell receptor (beta chain) was sequenced during a study of regulatory and conventional T cells in RAG deficiency. General study findings and limits: These Omenn syndrome Treg sorts may hold peripherally activated cells instead. Shannon entropy fell and Simpson indices rose in RAG-deficient patients. Shorter CDR3s in all patient subsets; >75% Treg-Tconv overlap in Omenn. Omenn syndrome and CID/AS patients had roughly 92-fold fewer unique Treg TCR beta sequences, versus about 10-fold elsewhere.

Blood CD4+ CD25-high CD127-low regulatory T cells supplied the genomic DNA template. CDR3 length: 15 amino acids. Germline V gives CDR1 MNHEY, CDR2 SMNVEV (reference sequence). Losses at the gene ends were 6 bases for V and 3 bases for J; bases not matched to a gene: 6. As concerns this clone: The antigen remains undetermined.

Libraries were prepared by immunoSEQ multiplex PCR; TCRdb keeps only in-frame clonotypes and omits some of them. The sample records about 28,000 clones, 80% to 95% being singletons. These sequences were also reported in another study, on regulatory T cells. That source reports: Amplification used 52 TRBV primers and 13 TRBJ primers.

Sequences were obtained from Tregs sorted from blood. The V call is TRBV27, the J call TRBJ2-4; 9 bases line up with TRBD1. The clonotype was recovered from a human donor in good health. The CDR3 sequence is CASSRTGDGKNIQYF. The CDR3 region has the DNA TGTGCCAGCAGCAGGACAGGGGATGGCAAAAACATTCAGTACTTC.